This passage covers 15 T cell receptor beta chains from one sample sequenced in a study of blood T cell repertoires in COVID-19. Sequenced by immunoSEQ multiplex PCR; TCRdb stores in-frame clones only, minus some. The profile shows 310,000 or so clones, approximately 90% of them singletons. Sequenced material: peripheral blood. The receptors here all came from a man aged 25-40 years with COVID-19, enrolled during active disease.

The chain is built from TRBV7-9 and TRBJ2-1, with 9 nucleotides matching TRBD2. The CDR3 is 16 amino acids. The trim removed 5 bases at V and 7 bases at J, leaving 12 bases unmatched. Germline V gene sequence: CDR1 SEHNR, CDR2 FQNEAQ (reference sequence). DNA of the CDR3: TGTGCCAGCAGCCACCTAGCGGGAAAGGGGGGAAATGAGCAGTTCTTC. Amino acid sequence: CASSHLAGKGGNEQFF. The full variable domain, its missing parts supplied by reference TRBV7-9 and TRBJ2-1, is DTGVSQNPRHKITKRGQNVTFRCDPISEHNRLYWYRQTLGQGPEFLTYFQNEAQLEKSRLLSDRFSAERPKGSFSTLEIQRTEQGDSAMYLCASSHLAGKGGNEQFFGPGTRLTVL.

This sequence joins TRBV27 and TRBJ2-7; 8 positions agree with TRBD1. Germline V gene sequence: CDR1 MNHEY, CDR2 SMNVEV (reference sequence). The CDR3 loop spans 16 amino acids. V dropped 3 bases and J dropped 5; count of bases not matched to a gene: 12. The CDR3 DNA reads as TGTGCCAGCAGTTTCATACCCCGACAGGGGTACCACGAGCAGTACTTC. The encoded protein is CASSFIPRQGYHEQYF.

The V gene is TRBV6-6, the J gene TRBJ1-2; D is uncertain. The CDR3 is 13 residues long. CDR1 and CDR2 (germline): MNHNY, SVGAGI (reference sequence). Trimming removed 7 bases at V and 2 bases at J, with 11 bases between. CDR3 in DNA: TGTGCCAGCACCTTTACTGAAAACTATGGCTACACCTTC. Translation: CASTFTENYGYTF.

Only a few counts were recorded for this clone. This rearrangement joins TRBV5-4 to TRBJ2-2; 10 bases align to TRBD2. The CDR3 contains 18 residues. Looked up from germline, CDR1 is SGHNT and CDR2 is YYREEE (reference sequence). V lost 0 bases and J lost 3; bases outside the gene matches: 8. CDR3 sequence (DNA): TGTGCCAGCAGCTTGGGGAAAAGCGGGAGGGCCGACACCGGGGAGCTGTTTTTT. Translation: CASSLGKSGRADTGELFF.

This clone was observed once. The CDR3 DNA follows: TGTGCCAGCAGCTTCGGGGGGGCGAACGGCTACACCTTC. This encodes CASSFGGANGYTF. V usage is TRBV7-2 and J usage is TRBJ1-2; possibly TRBD1 for D (6 bases). The CDR3 totals 13 residues. V was shortened by 3 bases and J by 8 bases, with 13 bases between the two germline ends. The germline V gene has CDR1 SGHTA and CDR2 FQGNSA.

The genes are TRBV19 and TRBJ2-3, with 9 nucleotides matching TRBD2. The CDR3 is 15 residues long. The germline CDR1 and CDR2 sequences are LNHDA and SQIVND (reference sequence). J gave up 3 bases and V 3 bases, and 4 bases lay outside the gene matches. In DNA, the CDR3 is TGTGCCAGTAGTATGCGACTAGCGGAGACAGATACGCAGTATTTT. It specifies CASSMRLAETDTQYF.

The rearrangement joins TRBV6-2 or TRBV6-3 to TRBJ1-5; D ambiguous. Germline-derived CDR1 and CDR2 are MNHEY and SVGEGT. The CDR3 totals 14 residues. The V end lost 2 bases, the J end lost 4 bases, and 9 bases lay between the germline ends. The CDR3, as DNA: TGTGCCAGCAGTTACGTGCAGGCTAATCAGCCCCAGCATTTT. It encodes CASSYVQANQPQHF.

A single count supports this clone. The V call is TRBV11-2, the J call TRBJ2-7; 7 bases match TRBD2. Per the germline V gene, CDR1 is SGHAT and CDR2 is FQNNGV. Trimming took 5 bases from V and 0 from J; bases not matched to a gene: 7. This CDR3 is 15 amino acids long. Written as DNA, the CDR3 is TGTGCCAGCAGCCGCCTAGGCGGGAGCTCCTACGAGCAGTACTTC. Translated: CASSRLGGSSYEQYF.

This clone was observed once. The chain recombines TRBV2 with TRBJ2-7, with 7 bases lining up with TRBD1. The germline CDR1 and CDR2 sequences are SNHLY and FYNNEI. The CDR3 is 12 residues long. Losses at the gene ends were 8 bases for V and 2 bases for J; bases not matched to a gene: 3. The CDR3 here is CASGGQTYEQYF. Here the CDR3 DNA reads TGTGCCAGCGGGGGACAGACCTACGAGCAGTACTTC.

The genes are TRBV28 and TRBJ1-2, with 9 nucleotides matching TRBD1. V gave up 1 base and J gave up 7 bases; unmatched junction bases: 4. Per germline, CDR1 MDHEN and CDR2 SYDVKM. CDR3 length: 14 residues. The CDR3 loop reads CASSLSDRGFGYTF. CDR3 DNA: TGTGCCAGCAGTTTATCGGACAGGGGTTTTGGCTACACCTTC.

The chain joins TRBV6-2 or TRBV6-3 to TRBJ1-3, with D maybe TRBD1 (5 bases). V shed 5 bases and J shed 3 bases, with 14 bases lying between them. Germline values: CDR1 MNHEY, CDR2 SVGEGT. CDR3 length: 15 amino acids. CDR3 residues: CASSRPGGYGNTIYF. Here the CDR3 DNA reads TGTGCCAGCAGTCGCCCGGGGGGATATGGAAACACCATATATTTT.

This clone was counted ten times or more. The V gene is TRBV19, the J gene TRBJ1-2; D may be TRBD1 (6 bases). V was shortened by 4 bases and J by 8 bases, with 20 bases between the two germline ends. The CDR3 has 15 residues. Germline CDR1 reads LNHDA; CDR2 reads SQIVND (reference sequence). The CDR3 spells CASSKGETALGGYTF. The CDR3 bases are TGTGCCAGTAGTAAGGGGGAGACAGCTCTCGGCGGCTACACCTTC. The full variable domain, with the rest looked up from reference TRBV19 and TRBJ1-2, is DGGITQSPKYLFRKEGQNVTLSCEQNLNHDAMYWYRQDPGQGLRLIYYSQIVNDFQKGDIAEGYSVSREKKESFPLTVTSAQKNPTAFYLCASSKGETALGGYTFGSGTRLTVV.

CDR3: CASSLGGTQNQPQHF. In DNA form, the CDR3 reads TGTGCCAGCAGCTTGGGAGGGACACAAAATCAGCCCCAGCATTTT. The genes are TRBV5-4 and TRBJ1-5; D perhaps matches TRBD1 (6 bases). The CDR3 runs 15 residues. Germline V CDR1 and CDR2: SGHNT, YYREEE (reference sequence). V lost 0 bases, J lost 4 bases, and 11 bases lay in between.

In nucleotides, the CDR3 is TGTGCCAGCAGTTCGATAGGGACAGGGAACTATGGCTACACCTTC. This sequence encodes CASSSIGTGNYGYTF. The chain recombines TRBV28 with TRBJ1-2; 9 bases are a match to TRBD1. The CDR3 is 15 amino acids. V shed 4 bases and J 2 bases; nucleotides not matched to a gene: 5. The germline gives CDR1 MDHEN, CDR2 SYDVKM.

The chain joins TRBV14 to TRBJ2-1; 11 bases line up with TRBD2. V gave up 4 bases and J gave up 10 bases; unmatched junction bases: 9. The germline V gene has CDR1 SGHDN and CDR2 FVKESK. CDR3 length: 15 amino acids. The CDR3 region has the DNA TGTGCCAGCAGCCCTACTAGCGGGAGTGTGGAAGAGCAGTTCTTC. Its translation: CASSPTSGSVEEQFF.